Below are 29 T cell receptor beta chains sequenced from a single sample in a study of a mutant IDH1 vaccine in newly diagnosed glioma. This sample's time point: baseline, week 1 (first vaccination visit). The sample's treatment: pre-vaccination baseline after standard-of-care therapy. Data came from immunoSEQ multiplex PCR; TCRdb stores just in-frame clones and leaves some out. The data hold about 63,000 clones, with approximately 82% observed a single time. Sequencing was performed on peripheral blood mononuclear cells (PBMCs), taken from a glioma patient treated with radiotherapy, temozolomide or both. The receptor set was obtained from a young woman with glioma. Some clones in this sample may be carry-over from other donors' samples.

The gene calls are TRBV7-3 and TRBJ2-2; TRBD1 is a possible D gene (5 bases). From germline, CDR1 is SGHTA and CDR2 FQGTGA. V was clipped by 5 bases and J by 1 base, with 11 bases between them. This CDR3 is built from 15 residues. This CDR3 is CASSPGHLNTGELFF. CDR3 DNA: TGTGCCAGCAGCCCTGGACACCTGAACACCGGGGAGCTGTTTTTT. Looking up the rest from reference TRBV7-3 and TRBJ2-2 gives the full variable domain: GAGVSQTPSNKVTEKGKYVELRCDPISGHTALYWYRQSLGQGPEFLIYFQGTGAADDSGLPNDRFFAVRPEGSVSTLKIQRTERGDSAVYLCASSPGHLNTGELFFGEGSRLTVL.

The chain uses TRBV27 and TRBJ1-2; 7 bases match TRBD1. Trimming took 8 bases from V and 5 from J; bases not matched to a gene: 11. CDR3 size: 14 residues. Per germline, CDR1 MNHEY and CDR2 SMNVEV (reference sequence). This CDR3 is CASRRGQGGYGYTF. CDR3 sequence (DNA): TGTGCCAGCCGGAGGGGCCAGGGGGGATATGGCTACACCTTC.

V and J are TRBV7-9 and TRBJ1-3; D is undetermined. Trimming shortened V by 1 base and J by 0 bases, and 10 bases separated the two germline ends. CDR1 and CDR2 from the germline V gene are SEHNR and FQNEAQ (reference sequence). The CDR3 runs 16 residues. The CDR3 loop is CASSLGMWDSGNTIYF. The CDR3 DNA sequence: TGTGCCAGCAGCTTAGGAATGTGGGACTCTGGAAACACCATATATTTT.

The chain couples TRBV27 to TRBJ1-1, with unresolved D. Germline values: CDR1 MNHEY, CDR2 SMNVEV (reference sequence). The V end was cut by 6 bases, the J end by 2 bases, with 10 bases between. There are 13 residues in the CDR3. The chain's CDR3 is CASSRTPNTEAFF. The CDR3 DNA sequence: TGTGCCAGCAGCCGTACACCAAACACTGAAGCTTTCTTT.

This clone was seen a few times. J is TRBJ1-1 and V is TRBV7-8, with D uncertain. Germline assignment: CDR1 SGHVS and CDR2 FQNEAQ. CDR3 length: 13 residues. V was cut by 1 base and J by 1 base, with 4 bases left in between. CDR3 DNA sequence: TGTGCCAGCAGCTTAGTCTGGAACACTGAAGCTTTCTTT. Translating gives CASSLVWNTEAFF. Complete variable domain (other parts from reference TRBV7-8 and TRBJ1-1): GAGVSQSPRYKVAKRGQDVALRCDPISGHVSLFWYQQALGQGPEFLTYFQNEAQLDKSGLPSDRFFAERPEGSVSTLKIQRTQQEDSAVYLCASSLVWNTEAFFGQGTRLTVV.

The chain combines TRBV9 with TRBJ1-1; D is perhaps TRBD1 (5 bases). The CDR3 sequence is 14 residues long. V was pared by 0 bases and J by 1 base, with 7 bases between. CDR1 and CDR2 (germline): SGDLS, YYNGEE. Here the CDR3 reads CASSVGTTNTEAFF. In DNA form, the CDR3 reads TGTGCCAGCAGCGTAGGGACAACGAACACTGAAGCTTTCTTT.

This clone was observed a single time. The chain is built from TRBV2 and TRBJ2-2; 8 bases map to TRBD1. J gave up 1 base and V 7 bases, and 2 bases lay outside the gene matches. The CDR3 is 14 residues long. Germline CDR1 SNHLY, CDR2 FYNNEI. CDR3 sequence reads: CASTGTGNTGELFF. Written as DNA, the CDR3 is TGTGCCAGCACCGGGACAGGGAACACCGGGGAGCTGTTTTTT.

This clone was detected only a few times. V gene TRBV6-1 combines with J gene TRBJ1-1; D gene ambiguous. The germline V gene encodes CDR1 MNHNS and CDR2 SASEGT. CDR3 size: 12 residues. Trimming shortened V by 2 bases and J by 11 bases, and 12 bases separated the two germline ends. DNA for the CDR3: TGTGCCAGCAGTGAACGGGGATCTTGGGCTTTCTTT. Its protein is CASSERGSWAFF.

The V call is TRBV5-1, the J call TRBJ2-3; D possibly matches TRBD1 or TRBD2 (5 bases each). The CDR3 length is 15 residues. V lost 0 bases, J lost 0 bases, and 8 bases lay in between. Germline V lookup: CDR1 SGHRS, CDR2 YFSETQ. The CDR3 here is CASSLDGASTDTQYF. As DNA, the CDR3 is TGCGCCAGCAGCTTGGACGGGGCTAGCACAGATACGCAGTATTTT.

The V and J genes are TRBV9 and TRBJ2-2; a possible D gene is TRBD1 (5 bases). The CDR3 has 15 amino acids. The germline V gene has CDR1 SGDLS and CDR2 YYNGEE. The V and J ends lost 3 bases and 0 bases respectively, with 9 bases between them. The CDR3 bases are TGTGCCAGCAGCGAAGGGGCCGCGAACACCGGGGAGCTGTTTTTT. Translation gives CASSEGAANTGELFF.

V usage is TRBV2 and J usage is TRBJ1-1; D unresolved. Germline assignment: CDR1 SNHLY and CDR2 FYNNEI. Trimming removed 3 bases at V and 1 base at J, with 6 bases between. The CDR3 has 13 amino acids. The CDR3 sequence: CASSDGPNTEAFF. The CDR3 nucleotides are TGTGCCAGCAGTGACGGGCCGAACACTGAAGCTTTCTTT.

The chain combines TRBV19 with TRBJ2-3; 7 positions match TRBD1. The CDR3 has 16 residues. The germline V gene has CDR1 LNHDA and CDR2 SQIVND (reference sequence). The ends lost 6 bases at V and 5 bases at J; junction bases unmatched: 14. CDR3 DNA: TGTGCCAGTAGCGGCTCAACAGGGGCCGCACAAGATACGCAGTATTTT. Protein: CASSGSTGAAQDTQYF.

CDR3 sequence (DNA): TGTGCCAGCCAAAGGGGGATCGGGGAAAAACTGTTTTTT. Amino acids: CASQRGIGEKLFF. This chain links TRBV6-5 with TRBJ1-4; weak D call: TRBD1 (6 bases). Trimming cost V 8 bases and J 8 bases, with 15 bases left between them. The length of the CDR3 is 13 residues. Germline CDR1 is MNHEY and CDR2 is SVGAGI.

This clone is deemed large. The chain combines TRBV15 with TRBJ1-2, with 8 bases matching TRBD1. Losses at the gene ends were 1 base for V and 9 bases for J; bases not matched to a gene: 4. The CDR3 contains 13 residues. The germline V gene has CDR1 LNHNV and CDR2 YYDKDF (reference sequence). The chain's CDR3 is CATSRGQGLSYTF. CDR3 DNA sequence: TGTGCCACCAGCAGAGGACAGGGGTTGAGCTACACCTTC.

The chain employs TRBV10-3 and TRBJ2-6, with no clear D. CDR3 length: 12 residues. Between the trimmed V and J ends, which lost 8 bases and 0 bases, there was a span of 2 bases. Germline V CDR1 and CDR2: ENHRY, SYGVKD. The CDR3, as DNA: TGTGCCATCCACTCTGGGGCCAACGTCCTGACTTTC. The encoded protein is CAIHSGANVLTF.

This clone was counted only a few times. This chain connects TRBV14 to TRBJ2-5, with D uncertain. Germline-derived CDR1 and CDR2 are SGHDN and FVKESK. Trimming removed 5 bases at V and 7 bases at J, with 8 bases between. The CDR3 contains 11 residues. CDR3 sequence reads: CASSASATQYF. The CDR3 DNA reads TGTGCCAGCAGCGCGTCAGCGACCCAGTACTTC.

This chain joins TRBV7-9 and TRBJ2-2; TRBD1 agrees at 8 bases. The CDR3 is 16 residues long. The ends lost 2 bases at V and 4 bases at J; junction bases unmatched: 6. Germline V lookup: CDR1 SEHNR, CDR2 FQNEAQ (reference sequence). CDR3 nucleotides: TGTGCCAGCAGCTTATTTGACAGGGGTGGCACCGGGGAGCTGTTTTTT. Translating it yields CASSLFDRGGTGELFF.

This chain uses TRBV5-6 with TRBJ2-2; D unresolved. The germline V gene encodes CDR1 SGHDT and CDR2 YYEEEE. CDR3 size: 15 residues. The germline V and J ends were trimmed by 0 bases and 2 bases, with 8 bases remaining between them. This CDR3 is CASSLVQLNTGELFF. CDR3 sequence (DNA): TGTGCCAGCAGCTTGGTCCAGTTAAACACCGGGGAGCTGTTTTTT.

This rearrangement joins TRBV4-1 to TRBJ2-7, with 9 bases lining up with TRBD2. The V segment lost 0 bases and the J segment 4 bases; nucleotides outside the gene matches: 7. The CDR3 covers 16 residues. Germline V CDR1 and CDR2: MGHRA, YSYEKL. Written as DNA, the CDR3 is TGCGCCAGCAGCCAAGAGGGCGGGAGGGTTGATTACGAGCAGTACTTC. Its protein is CASSQEGGRVDYEQYF.

V gene TRBV27 combines with J gene TRBJ2-2; TRBD1 is a possible D gene (8 bases). The CDR3 loop spans 13 amino acids. V lost 7 bases and J lost 5, with 11 bases in between. The germline V gene has CDR1 MNHEY and CDR2 SMNVEV (reference sequence). CDR3 nucleotide sequence: TGTGCCAGCAACAGGGGGGGGACCGGGGAGCTGTTTTTT. Its protein is CASNRGGTGELFF.

The chain is built from TRBV5-1 and TRBJ2-1; 9 nucleotides agree with TRBD1. Trimming cost V 4 bases and J 4 bases; bases outside gene matches: 6. Germline V lookup: CDR1 SGHRS, CDR2 YFSETQ. The CDR3 covers 15 residues. Here the CDR3 DNA reads TGCGCCAGCAGCAAAGGACAGGGGCTTTACAATGAGCAGTTCTTC. This translates into CASSKGQGLYNEQFF.

The chain has TRBV6-1 and TRBJ1-3; D unclear. The V end lost 5 bases, the J end lost 0 bases, and 11 bases lay between the germline ends. This CDR3 has 15 amino acids. The germline V gene encodes CDR1 MNHNS and CDR2 SASEGT. CDR3 sequence (DNA): TGTGCCAGCAGTTTTGGGTGGATCTCTGGAAACACCATATATTTT. Its translation is CASSFGWISGNTIYF.

The sample holds a few counts of this clone. The chain combines TRBV5-6 with TRBJ1-4; no reliable D call. Trimming removed 2 bases from V and 8 bases from J, with 10 bases in between. The CDR3 has 13 amino acids. Per the germline V gene, CDR1 is SGHDT and CDR2 is YYEEEE. This CDR3 is CASSLYPGEKLFF. The CDR3 coding sequence is TGTGCCAGCAGCTTATATCCGGGAGAAAAACTGTTTTTT.

The chain joins TRBV4-1 to TRBJ2-4; D tentatively fits TRBD1 or TRBD2 (5 bases each). Trimming took 3 bases from V and 0 from J, leaving 12 bases between them. Germline V CDR1 and CDR2: MGHRA, YSYEKL. The CDR3 is 16 amino acids. CDR3 nucleotide sequence: TGCGCCAGCAGCCATTTGGGGACGGCAGCCAAAAACATTCAGTACTTC. Translating it yields CASSHLGTAAKNIQYF.

The CDR3 sequence: CASSSLSGSGGLNTGELFF. In DNA form, the CDR3 reads TGTGCCAGCAGCTCCCTATCGGGAAGCGGGGGCCTGAACACCGGGGAGCTGTTTTTT. The chain combines TRBV7-2 with TRBJ2-2, with TRBD2 identical over 8 bases. The CDR3 length is 19 residues. The V gene's germline CDR1 is SGHTA and CDR2 FQGNSA. V shed 4 bases, J shed 1 base, and the junction held 14 bases outside the gene matches.

The CDR3 reads CASSPQKGTEAFF. The CDR3 DNA reads TGTGCCAGCTCACCACAAAAGGGCACTGAAGCTTTCTTT. The V gene is TRBV18, the J gene TRBJ1-1, with no clear D. Trimming left V 1 base short and J 4 bases short, with 7 bases between. The CDR3 length is 13 residues. CDR1 is KGHSH, CDR2 LQKENI, per germline.

This clone was detected once. This sequence joins TRBV15 and TRBJ2-5; the D is unclear. Germline values: CDR1 LNHNV, CDR2 YYDKDF (reference sequence). V lost 4 bases, J lost 4 bases, and 13 bases lay in between. There are 14 residues in the CDR3. In DNA form, the CDR3 reads TGTGCCACCAGCAACCGGGCCGCAGGAGAGACCCAGTACTTC. Translating gives CATSNRAAGETQYF.

This rearrangement joins TRBV29-1 to TRBJ2-6; TRBD1 matches at 8 bases. The CDR3 contains 15 residues. Germline V CDR1 and CDR2: SQVTM, ANQGSEA. J gave up 11 bases and V 6 bases, and 15 bases lay outside the gene matches. CDR3: CSVGQGISALDVLTF. CDR3 nucleotide sequence: TGCAGCGTCGGACAGGGTATTTCGGCTTTGGACGTCCTGACTTTC.

Turning to this clone: Other nucleotide sequences from this sample produce the same CDR3. The chain couples TRBV5-5 to TRBJ1-1, with D hard to call. The CDR3 runs 12 residues. V was cut by 2 bases and J by 4 bases, with 6 bases left in between. The germline gives CDR1 SGHKS, CDR2 YYEKEE (reference sequence). The CDR3 sequence: CASSFRSTEAFF. DNA for the CDR3: TGTGCCAGCAGCTTTAGAAGCACTGAAGCTTTCTTT.